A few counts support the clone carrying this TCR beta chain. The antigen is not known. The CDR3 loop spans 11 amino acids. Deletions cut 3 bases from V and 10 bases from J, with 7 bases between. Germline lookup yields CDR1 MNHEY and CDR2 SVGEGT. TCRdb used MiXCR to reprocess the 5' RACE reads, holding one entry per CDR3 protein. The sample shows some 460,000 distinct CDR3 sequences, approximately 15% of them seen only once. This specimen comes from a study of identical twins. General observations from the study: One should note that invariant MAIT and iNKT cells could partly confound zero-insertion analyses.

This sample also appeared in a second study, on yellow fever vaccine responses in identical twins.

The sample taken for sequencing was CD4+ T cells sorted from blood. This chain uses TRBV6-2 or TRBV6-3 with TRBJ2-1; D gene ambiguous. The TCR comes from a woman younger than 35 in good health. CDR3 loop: CASSYVLEQFF. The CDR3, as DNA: TGTGCCAGCAGTTATGTACTCGAGCAGTTCTTC.